This entry describes one T cell receptor (beta chain). Its antigen is unidentified. The CDR3 length is 14 residues. TRB cDNA libraries were made by UMI-labeled 5' RACE. TCRdb processed the 5' RACE reads again and assigns one entry to each CDR3 protein, with no DNA. The sample spans some 61,000 distinct CDR3 sequences; the ten largest clones claim about 4.4%. This sample is part of a study of CXCR3-negative and CXCR3-positive naive CD8 T cells. General study findings and limits: Much lower diversity was found in memory CD8+ cells, while both naive subsets had comparably high diversity.

Sequencing was done on a sample of naive CXCR3- CD8+ T cells from blood. Subset described: CD45RO-CCR7+CD27+CD95- naive CD8+ T cells lacking CXCR3 (TNR3-). The clonotype comes from a human donor in good health. Some clones in this sample may be carry-over from other donors' samples. This chain uses TRBV12-3 or TRBV12-4 with TRBJ2-1; TCRdb outputs TRBD1, but without DNA this stays unchecked. CDR3 sequence reads: CASSLLSGGNEQFF.